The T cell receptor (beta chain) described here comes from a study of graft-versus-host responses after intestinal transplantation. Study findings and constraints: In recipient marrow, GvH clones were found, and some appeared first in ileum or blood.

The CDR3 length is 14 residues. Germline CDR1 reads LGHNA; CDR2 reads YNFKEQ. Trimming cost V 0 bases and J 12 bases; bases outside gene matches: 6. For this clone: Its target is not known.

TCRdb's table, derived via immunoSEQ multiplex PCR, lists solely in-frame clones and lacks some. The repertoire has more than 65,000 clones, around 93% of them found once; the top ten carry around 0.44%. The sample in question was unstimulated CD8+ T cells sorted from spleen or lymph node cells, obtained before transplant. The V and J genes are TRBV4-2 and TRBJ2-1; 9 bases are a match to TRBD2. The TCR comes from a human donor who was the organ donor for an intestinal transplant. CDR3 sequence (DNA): TGTGCCAGCAGCCAAGATTCTTCGGGACTAGCGCAGTTCTTC. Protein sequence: CASSQDSSGLAQFF.